This TCR beta chain was found in a study of T cell changes during pregnancy in multiple sclerosis. TCRdb keeps only in-frame clones here, not all; method: immunoSEQ multiplex PCR. Among 55,000 to 85,000 clones, about nine tenths were seen once, and the ten largest hold around 1.6%. Only one count was recorded for this clone. The CDR3 loop spans 12 amino acids. In germline, CDR1 is MNHEY, CDR2 SVGAGI. Trimming cost V 5 bases and J 4 bases, with 8 bases left between them. This sequence was found in a female donor with multiple sclerosis, enrolled in a pregnancy study. The material was peripheral blood, obtained in the third trimester of pregnancy. The V and J genes are TRBV6-5 and TRBJ1-2, with D maybe TRBD1 (5 bases). The DNA of the CDR3 is TGTGCCAGCAGTCCCGGGGGCTATGGCTACACCTTC. It yields the protein CASSPGGYGYTF.